One sample yielded the 25 T cell receptor beta chains listed below, sequenced in a study of vaccination effects on CD4 cells after COVID-19. Antigen-specific CD4+ T cell clonotypes were called by their expansion after viral peptide-pool culture in ViraFEST. Researchers isolated CD4+ T cells once approximately eleven days of culture had elapsed. SARS-CoV-2 infection was confirmed by PCR in the person between March and December 2020. Participants were given two doses of BNT162b2 or mRNA-1273 vaccine. Method: immunoSEQ multiplex PCR; TCRdb's copy keeps in-frame clones and lacks some. This sample has under 15,000 clones, with roughly four fifths found just once. Their specific antigens are unknown. The sequenced sample was CD4+ T cells from PBMCs cultured with HCoV-NL63 spike peptides, obtained after COVID-19 vaccination. The receptors shown here come from a human donor who had a prior SARS-CoV-2 infection.

This clone was detected only once. This chain joins TRBV27 and TRBJ2-1; no clear D gene. Germline V CDR1 and CDR2: MNHEY, SMNVEV (reference sequence). V was cut by 6 bases and J by 7 bases, with 13 bases left in between. This CDR3 has 13 residues. This chain's CDR3 is CASRRTASNEQFF. CDR3 DNA sequence: TGTGCCAGCAGACGTACTGCGTCAAATGAGCAGTTCTTC.

The V gene is TRBV25-1, the J gene TRBJ1-1, with 7 bases identical to TRBD1. Unmatched junction bases numbered 5, after V lost 4 bases and J lost 3 bases. The CDR3 sequence is 14 residues long. The V gene's germline CDR1 is MGHDK and CDR2 SYGVNS. CDR3 sequence reads: CASSGFTGDTEAFF. The CDR3 region has the DNA TGTGCCAGCAGTGGATTTACAGGGGACACTGAAGCTTTCTTT.

This sequence joins TRBV23-1 and TRBJ1-1, with D hard to call. TRBV23-1 is placed among ORFs of uncertain function. This CDR3 region has 15 residues. V was clipped by 1 base and J by 3 bases, with 12 bases between them. The CDR3 DNA reads as TGCGCCAGCAGTCAATTCCACCGCAGTTACACTGAAGCTTTCTTT. This sequence encodes CASSQFHRSYTEAFF.

The chain couples TRBV18 to TRBJ2-3; weak D call: TRBD1 (6 bases). The V gene lost 8 bases and the J gene lost 5 bases, with 14 bases spanning the gap. This CDR3 contains 13 residues. Germline loops: CDR1 KGHSH, CDR2 LQKENI. CDR3 coding DNA: TGTGCCAGCATACAGGGAAACGGAGATACGCAGTATTTT. Residues: CASIQGNGDTQYF.

This clone was seen only once. V is TRBV7-6 and J is TRBJ2-6, with no clear D. From germline, CDR1 is SGHVS and CDR2 FNYEAQ. The V end lost 1 base, the J end lost 0 bases, and 7 bases lay between the germline ends. This CDR3 is built from 16 residues. CDR3 loop: CASSLGTSSGANVLTF. The CDR3 region has the DNA TGTGCCAGCAGCTTAGGGACGAGCTCTGGGGCCAACGTCCTGACTTTC. The full variable domain, rest sourced from reference TRBV7-6 and TRBJ2-6, is GAGVSQSPRYKVTKRGQDVALRCDPISGHVSLYWYRQALGQGPEFLTYFNYEAQQDKSGLPNDRFSAERPEGSISTLTIQRTEQRDSAMYRCASSLGTSSGANVLTFGAGSRLTVL.

The V and J genes are TRBV5-8 and TRBJ1-4; 7 nucleotides line up with TRBD1. After removal of 7 bases from V and 6 bases from J, the junction contained 9 bases not matched to a gene. CDR1 SGHTS and CDR2 YDEGEE come from the germline V gene. The CDR3 is 14 amino acids. The chain's CDR3 is CASSTGQTYEKLFF. CDR3 in DNA: TGTGCCAGCTCCACGGGACAGACCTATGAAAAACTGTTTTTT.

The rearrangement uses TRBV7-9 and TRBJ1-6; D is undetermined. The V gene's germline CDR1 is SEHNR and CDR2 FQNEAQ (reference sequence). The CDR3 covers 14 residues. Trimming left V 1 base short and J 6 bases short, with 7 bases between. CDR3 coding DNA: TGTGCCAGCAGCTTAGTTTCTGCTAATTCACCCCTCCACTTT. As protein: CASSLVSANSPLHF.

The V gene is TRBV18, the J gene TRBJ2-6; D is unclear. The ends were cut back, 2 bases at V and 0 bases at J, with 8 bases in the middle. CDR3 length equals 16 residues. Germline lookup yields CDR1 KGHSH and CDR2 LQKENI. This CDR3 is CASSPDFSSGANVLTF. Written as DNA, the CDR3 is TGTGCCAGCTCACCAGACTTTAGCTCTGGGGCCAACGTCCTGACTTTC. The whole variable domain, filled in from reference TRBV18 and TRBJ2-6, reads NAGVMQNPRHLVRRRGQEARLRCSPMKGHSHVYWYRQLPEEGLKFMVYLQKENIIDESGMPKERFSAEFPKEGPSILRIQQVVRGDSAAYFCASSPDFSSGANVLTFGAGSRLTVL.

The chain carries TRBV24-1 and TRBJ2-5; D tentatively reads TRBD1 or TRBD2 (5 bases each). The CDR3 contains 16 residues. Between the trimmed V and J ends, which lost 3 bases and 1 base, there was a span of 14 bases. Germline values: CDR1 KGHDR, CDR2 SFDVKD. The CDR3: CATSDPGTRTQETQYF. The DNA of the CDR3 is TGTGCCACCAGTGATCCCGGGACGAGGACCCAAGAGACCCAGTACTTC.

A single count supports this clone. The V and J genes are TRBV7-9 and TRBJ2-2; either TRBD1 or TRBD2 may supply D (5 bases each). Between the trimmed V and J ends, which lost 10 bases and 5 bases, there was a span of 17 bases. The CDR3 extends over 14 amino acids. CDR1 and CDR2 from the germline V gene are SEHNR and FQNEAQ (reference sequence). CDR3 DNA sequence: TGTGCCACTGCGATGATCGAGGGGACCGGGGAGCTGTTTTTT. Translated, it gives CATAMIEGTGELFF. The full variable domain, rest sourced from reference TRBV7-9 and TRBJ2-2, is DTGVSQNPRHKITKRGQNVTFRCDPISEHNRLYWYRQTLGQGPEFLTYFQNEAQLEKSRLLSDRFSAERPKGSFSTLEIQRTEQGDSAMYLCATAMIEGTGELFFGEGSRLTVL.

This clone turned up a few times. The chain combines TRBV5-1 with TRBJ1-6; TRBD1 is a possible D gene (6 bases). This CDR3 spans 15 amino acids. V lost 5 bases and J 6 bases, leaving 15 bases between the germline ends. Germline CDR1 reads SGHRS; CDR2 reads YFSETQ. CDR3 residues: CASSTQGLANSPLHF. The CDR3 coding sequence is TGCGCCAGCAGTACACAGGGTTTGGCTAATTCACCCCTCCACTTT.

This clone has a single count. V is TRBV5-4 and J is TRBJ1-1; D perhaps matches TRBD1 (5 bases). The CDR3 loop spans 12 amino acids. V dropped 5 bases and J dropped 6 bases, with 11 bases sitting between them. CDR1 is SGHNT, CDR2 YYREEE, per germline (reference sequence). The CDR3 sequence: CASRQEGAEAFF. The CDR3 nucleotides are TGTGCCAGCAGACAGGAGGGAGCTGAAGCTTTCTTT.

The chain joins TRBV24-1 to TRBJ2-3; 12 positions match TRBD2. This CDR3 has 18 residues. Germline CDR1 is KGHDR and CDR2 is SFDVKD. V was clipped by 3 bases and J by 6 bases; unmatched bases: 12. This CDR3 is CATSDGWASGRAHDTQYF. CDR3 bases: TGTGCCACCAGTGATGGATGGGCTAGCGGGAGGGCACATGATACGCAGTATTTT.

This chain connects TRBV5-6 to TRBJ1-5; no firm D call. Germline loops: CDR1 SGHDT, CDR2 YYEEEE. This CDR3 region has 13 residues. V lost 0 bases and J 5 bases, leaving 6 bases between the germline ends. The CDR3 loop reads CASSLGPDQPQHF. CDR3 bases: TGTGCCAGCAGCTTGGGTCCGGATCAGCCCCAGCATTTT. Full variable domain (rest looked up from reference TRBV5-6 and TRBJ1-5): DAGVTQSPTHLIKTRGQQVTLRCSPKSGHDTVSWYQQALGQGPQFIFQYYEEEERQRGNFPDRFSGHQFPNYSSELNVNALLLGDSALYLCASSLGPDQPQHFGDGTRLSIL.

The gene calls are TRBV12-3 or TRBV12-4 and TRBJ1-2; 7 nucleotides match TRBD1. CDR3 length equals 13 residues. With 5 bases clipped from V and 8 bases from J, the junction kept 8 bases outside the gene matches. The CDR3 loop is CASSNQGVRGYTF. The CDR3 region has the DNA TGTGCCAGCAGTAACCAGGGGGTTAGGGGCTACACCTTC.

Here the CDR3 DNA reads TGTGCCAGCAGCTTGGCGGGGAGTGAGACCCAGTACTTC. Amino acid sequence: CASSLAGSETQYF. The chain has TRBV11-2 and TRBJ2-5; possible D gene TRBD2, 6 bases. There are 13 residues in the CDR3. Per germline, CDR1 SGHAT and CDR2 FQNNGV. Trimming left V 3 bases short and J 5 bases short, with 10 bases between.

The chain couples TRBV27 to TRBJ2-7, with 16 bases that match TRBD2. The CDR3 has 14 amino acids. Trimming cost V 6 bases and J 12 bases; bases outside gene matches: 8. Germline V gene data show CDR1 as MNHEY and CDR2 as SMNVEV (reference sequence). CDR3 DNA sequence: TGTGCCAGCAGATCGGGACTAGCGGGAGGGCTACCGTACTTC. It is translated as CASRSGLAGGLPYF.

This chain connects TRBV18 to TRBJ2-1, with 7 bases matching TRBD2. The CDR3 covers 14 residues. With 6 bases clipped from V and 8 bases from J, the junction kept 10 bases outside the gene matches. The germline gives CDR1 KGHSH, CDR2 LQKENI. The CDR3 region has the DNA TGTGCCAGCTCCCAACTAGCGTGGGGGGATGAGCAGTTCTTC. Its protein product is CASSQLAWGDEQFF.

This clone is labeled medium-sized. J is TRBJ2-5 and V is TRBV5-1; a possible D gene is TRBD2 (6 bases). Looked up from germline, CDR1 is SGHRS and CDR2 is YFSETQ. This CDR3 has 15 amino acids. V lost 0 bases and J 2 bases, leaving 11 bases between the germline ends. The DNA of the CDR3 is TGCGCCAGCAGCTTGGATGCGGGGCCGCAAGAGACCCAGTACTTC. Translating gives CASSLDAGPQETQYF.

The chain has TRBV5-6 and TRBJ1-5, with D perhaps matching TRBD1 (6 bases). There are 14 residues in the CDR3. V was shortened by 4 bases and J by 5 bases, with 13 bases between the two germline ends. CDR1 is SGHDT and CDR2 is YYEEEE in the germline V gene. As DNA, the CDR3 is TGTGCCAGCAGCCAAGGGGGTCCCGATCAGCCCCAGCATTTT. Translation gives CASSQGGPDQPQHF.

The chain is built from TRBV15 and TRBJ1-2, with a tentative D call TRBD1 (5 bases). CDR1 is LNHNV, CDR2 YYDKDF, per germline (reference sequence). The CDR3 length is 17 residues. V lost 2 bases, J lost 6 bases, and 22 bases lay in between. CDR3 region: CATSRWGARVPLDGYTF. CDR3 DNA: TGTGCCACCAGCAGATGGGGCGCACGGGTCCCATTGGATGGCTACACCTTC.

The genes are TRBV6-5 and TRBJ2-5; TRBD2 aligns across 9 bases. Germline V gives CDR1 MNHEY, CDR2 SVGAGI. The CDR3 runs 15 residues. The junction had 7 bases not matched to a gene; V was cut back by 7 bases and J by 1 base. CDR3 sequence: CASMRLAAGQETQYF. CDR3 in DNA: TGTGCCAGCATGCGACTAGCGGCGGGCCAAGAGACCCAGTACTTC.

This clone was detected once. CDR3 amino acids: CASSLVTFGSGEQYF. CDR3 bases: TGTGCCAGCAGCTTAGTTACGTTTGGGTCTGGCGAGCAGTACTTC. J is TRBJ2-7 and V is TRBV7-9; D ambiguous. Germline CDR1 SEHNR, CDR2 FQNEAQ (reference sequence). This CDR3 comprises 15 residues. Trimming stripped 1 base from V and 6 bases from J, with 16 bases between.

This clone was counted only a few times. This chain connects TRBV9 to TRBJ1-2; 7 bases are a match to TRBD1. With 3 bases clipped from V and 4 bases from J, the junction kept 6 bases outside the gene matches. The CDR3 is made up of 14 amino acids. Germline CDR1 reads SGDLS; CDR2 reads YYNGEE. The CDR3 loop is CASSADRARYGYTF. The CDR3 DNA reads as TGTGCCAGCAGCGCCGACAGGGCTCGCTATGGCTACACCTTC.

Relative to its sample, this clone is large. This chain connects TRBV7-2 to TRBJ2-7; D is uncertain. The V gene's germline CDR1 is SGHTA and CDR2 FQGNSA. Trimming cost V 5 bases and J 2 bases, with 13 bases left between them. The CDR3 runs to 14 residues. The CDR3 loop is CASSPRHEAYEQYF. The CDR3 coding sequence is TGTGCCAGCAGCCCTAGACACGAGGCCTACGAGCAGTACTTC.